This entry concerns a single T cell receptor beta chain. Its antigen is as yet unknown. Template switching by 5'RACE with UMIs generated the TCR beta cDNA. TCRdb re-called the 5' RACE reads and shows each CDR3 protein once, DNA omitted. In all, the sample yields about 150,000 distinct CDR3 sequences. Germline V gene lookup returns CDR1 SGHKS and CDR2 YYEKEE (reference sequence). The length of the CDR3 is 15 residues. This specimen belongs to a study of T cells expressing NK-cell markers. Study summary: The study drew TCR beta repertoires from sorted CD3+CD56+NKG2C+, CD3+CD56+NKG2C- and CD3+CD56-NKG2C+ T cells.

General observations from the study: The CD3+CD56-NKG2C+ fraction of a few donors was likewise dominated by these clonotypes. Roughly six donors showed dominant NKG2C+ clonotypes comprising roughly 1.0-7.5% of their CD8+ T cells.

The receptor was isolated from a woman aged 50 to 65 in good health. The sequenced material came from blood T cells: a sorted CD56 or NKG2C T cell subset, CD4+ or CD8+ T cells, or bulk PBMC T cells (not recorded which). This chain links TRBV5-5 with TRBJ2-1; without DNA, the TCRdb call of TRBD2 cannot be checked. The CDR3 reads CASSLTWSSGAKQFF. The full variable domain, in which reference TRBV5-5 and TRBJ2-1 provide the parts outside the CDR3, is DAGVTQSPTHLIKTRGQQVTLRCSPISGHKSVSWYQQVLGQGPQFIFQYYEKEERGRGNFPDRFSARQFPNYSSELNVNALLLGDSALYLCASSLTWSSGAKQFFGPGTRLTVL.